This is a list of T cell receptor beta chains from one sample in a study of T cell repertoires in cytomegalovirus infection. TCRdb processed the reads anew with MiXCR; each CDR3 protein has one entry. The sample includes 110,000 to 150,000 distinct CDR3 sequences, around 30% of them seen just once. These receptors lack a known antigen. The specimen comprised CD8+ T cells from cultured PBMCs, sampled from culture after CMV antigen stimulation. All receptors come from a human donor in good health (CMV status not recorded). Some clones in this sample may be carry-over from other donors' samples. Each CDR3 is given with its conserved first and last residue. The D gene is left open where the match is weak. A clone size is listed for some rows: how often the clone was seen (once, few, many), or a class if it is expanded.

d_gene: TRBD2
abundance: many
j_gene: TRBJ2-5
v_gene: TRBV14
CDR3nt: TGTGCCAGCAGCCAGGGACGGGCTAGCGGAGAGACCCAGTACTTC
CDR3aa: CASSQGRASGETQYF

d_gene: -
abundance: once
j_gene: TRBJ2-1
v_gene: TRBV7-2
CDR3nt: TGTGCCAGCAGCTCTAGGTCCGGGGGGCTATACAATGAGCAGTTCTTC
CDR3aa: CASSSRSGGLYNEQFF

d_gene: -
abundance: -
j_gene: TRBJ1-1
v_gene: TRBV20-1
CDR3nt: TGCAGTGCTGGAACAGGGTTTGGTCCTGAAGCTTTCTTT
CDR3aa: CSAGTGFGPEAFF

d_gene: -
abundance: many
j_gene: TRBJ1-4
v_gene: TRBV7-4
CDR3nt: TGTGCCAGCAGCTTAGAGGGTCAGGGGACTGAAAAACTGTTTTTT
CDR3aa: CASSLEGQGTEKLFF

d_gene: -
abundance: -
j_gene: TRBJ2-1
v_gene: TRBV6-8
CDR3nt: TGTGCCAGCAGCGCCGACACGAGCTCCTACAATGAGCAGTTCTTC
CDR3aa: CASSADTSSYNEQFF

d_gene: TRBD2
abundance: few
j_gene: TRBJ2-5
v_gene: TRBV7-9
CDR3nt: TGTGCCAGCAGCCCGGGACTAGCGGGCGACTTCCAAGAGACCCAGTACTTC
CDR3aa: CASSPGLAGDFQETQYF

d_gene: -
abundance: few
j_gene: TRBJ2-7
v_gene: TRBV11-3
CDR3nt: TGTGCCAGCAGCTTAGATCCCCCCGACTACGAGCAGTACTTC
CDR3aa: CASSLDPPDYEQYF

d_gene: TRBD2
abundance: medium-sized
j_gene: TRBJ2-1
v_gene: TRBV27
CDR3nt: TGTGCCAGCAGTTTAGGGGGGGCCTACAATGAGCAGTTCTTC
CDR3aa: CASSLGGAYNEQFF

d_gene: -
abundance: few
j_gene: TRBJ2-1
v_gene: TRBV6-6
CDR3nt: TGTGCCAGCAAATACGGGGAGCCTATTTACAATGAGCAGTTCTTC
CDR3aa: CASKYGEPIYNEQFF

d_gene: TRBD1
abundance: many
j_gene: TRBJ1-6
v_gene: TRBV4-2
CDR3nt: TGTGCCAGCAGCCAAGATAGGGACAGGGAGGATTCACCCCTCCACTTT
CDR3aa: CASSQDRDREDSPLHF

d_gene: TRBD1
abundance: few
j_gene: TRBJ2-2
v_gene: TRBV2
CDR3nt: TGTGCCAGCAGTGACAGGGACAGACCCACCGGGGAGCTGTTTTTT
CDR3aa: CASSDRDRPTGELFF

d_gene: TRBD2
abundance: few
j_gene: TRBJ2-1
v_gene: TRBV12-3/TRBV12-4
CDR3nt: TGTGCCAGCACCCCTTATGGTAGCGGGGGATCCTACAATGAGCAGTTCTTC
CDR3aa: CASTPYGSGGSYNEQFF

d_gene: TRBD1
abundance: many
j_gene: TRBJ2-3
v_gene: TRBV7-9
CDR3nt: TGTGCCAGCAGCCCATCTTCCAGGGGGCGTTACACAGATACGCAGTATTTT
CDR3aa: CASSPSSRGRYTDTQYF

d_gene: TRBD1
abundance: many
j_gene: TRBJ1-1
v_gene: TRBV2
CDR3nt: TGTGCCAGCAGTGGGCGACAGGGGCTAGGCACTGAAGCTTTCTTT
CDR3aa: CASSGRQGLGTEAFF

d_gene: TRBD2
abundance: many
j_gene: TRBJ2-1
v_gene: TRBV7-8
CDR3nt: TGTGCCAGCAGCCCGGCGGGGGGGCCTTTCAATGAGCAGTTCTTC
CDR3aa: CASSPAGGPFNEQFF

d_gene: TRBD1
abundance: many
j_gene: TRBJ1-2
v_gene: TRBV25-1
CDR3nt: TGTGCCAGCAGTGACCTGACAGGGAATTATGGCTACACCTTC
CDR3aa: CASSDLTGNYGYTF

d_gene: -
abundance: -
j_gene: TRBJ2-3
v_gene: TRBV7-8
CDR3nt: TGTGCCAGCAGCTCACCCCTGACGGGGCCCACAGATACGCAGTATTTT
CDR3aa: CASSSPLTGPTDTQYF

d_gene: TRBD2
abundance: -
j_gene: TRBJ2-1
v_gene: TRBV28
CDR3nt: TGTGCCAGCAGAACCGGACTAGCGGGGGGGAGCTACAATGAGCAGTTCTTC
CDR3aa: CASRTGLAGGSYNEQFF

d_gene: TRBD2
abundance: -
j_gene: TRBJ2-3
v_gene: TRBV28
CDR3nt: TGTGCCAGCAGTCCACTTCGACTAGCGACAGATACGCAGTATTTT
CDR3aa: CASSPLRLATDTQYF

d_gene: -
abundance: -
j_gene: TRBJ2-1
v_gene: TRBV6-5
CDR3nt: TGTGCCAGCAGGCTAACCACAGGGAGCTCCTACAATGAGCAGTTCTTC
CDR3aa: CASRLTTGSSYNEQFF

d_gene: -
abundance: -
j_gene: TRBJ2-1
v_gene: TRBV3-1
CDR3nt: TGTGCCAGCAGCCAAGGTCAGGGGGGCAGCTACAATGAGCAGTTCTTC
CDR3aa: CASSQGQGGSYNEQFF

d_gene: TRBD2
abundance: many
j_gene: TRBJ2-1
v_gene: TRBV5-1
CDR3nt: TGCGCCAGCAGCTTGGGGACTAGCGGACACAATGAGCAGTTCTTC
CDR3aa: CASSLGTSGHNEQFF

d_gene: -
abundance: few
j_gene: TRBJ1-2
v_gene: TRBV14
CDR3nt: TGTGCCAGCAGCCCATCAATAACTAACTATGGCTACACCTTC
CDR3aa: CASSPSITNYGYTF

d_gene: -
abundance: many
j_gene: TRBJ1-1
v_gene: TRBV10-3
CDR3nt: TGTGCCATCTGGGGAGGCGGGAACACTGAAGCTTTCTTT
CDR3aa: CAIWGGGNTEAFF

d_gene: -
abundance: -
j_gene: TRBJ2-1
v_gene: TRBV6-1
CDR3nt: TGTGCCAGCAGTGAAGCATCAACATGGGGATACAATGAGCAGTTCTTC
CDR3aa: CASSEASTWGYNEQFF

d_gene: TRBD1
abundance: few
j_gene: TRBJ1-6
v_gene: TRBV11-2
CDR3nt: TGTGCCAGCAGCCTCGACAGGGACAACTCACCCCTCCACTTT
CDR3aa: CASSLDRDNSPLHF

d_gene: -
abundance: -
j_gene: TRBJ1-5
v_gene: TRBV20-1
CDR3nt: TGCAGTGCTAGTAGGGTAGGGGACCCGAGCAATCAGCCCCAGCATTTT
CDR3aa: CSASRVGDPSNQPQHF